This entry lists 17 T cell receptor beta chains sequenced from one sample in a study of early T cells in non-severe SARS-CoV-2 infection. TCRdb redid the calling of the 5' RACE reads with MiXCR, one entry per CDR3 protein. Among tens of thousands of distinct CDR3 sequences listed, about 15% were seen once. The sequencing sample was made of whole blood. These TCRs come from an adult who was a healthcare worker with PCR-confirmed SARS-CoV-2 infection or an uninfected control (not recorded which).

The chain combines TRBV19 with TRBJ2-7; TRBD2 matches 9 bases. V shed 5 bases and J 2 bases; nucleotides not matched to a gene: 7. Germline-derived CDR1 and CDR2 are LNHDA and SQIVND (reference sequence). The CDR3 consists of 15 residues. The CDR3 spells CASSSATSGTYEQYF. DNA of the CDR3: TGTGCCAGTAGTTCAGCGACTAGCGGTACCTACGAGCAGTACTTC.

This clonotype was counted only a few times. The chain combines TRBV3-2 with TRBJ2-6; the table's D gene call, TRBD1, was not cross checked with the DNA. TRBV3-2 counts as a pseudogene. This CDR3 spans 16 amino acids. This CDR3 reads CASSQGRRSGANVLTF. The CDR3 nucleotides are TGTGCCAGCAGCCAGGGGCGTCGCTCTGGGGCCAACGTCCTGACTTTC.

The CDR3 DNA reads TGTGCCAGCAGTTTAGGGGGGTCGGGCTATGGCTACACCTTC. Protein sequence: CASSLGGSGYGYTF. The V gene is TRBV27, the J gene TRBJ1-2, with D possibly matching TRBD1 (5 bases). This CDR3 is 14 amino acids long. CDR1 is MNHEY and CDR2 is SMNVEV in the germline V gene (reference sequence). The ends were cut back, 2 bases at V and 4 bases at J, with 11 bases in the middle.

The chain joins TRBV20-1 to TRBJ2-1; 13 bases map to TRBD2. The CDR3 contains 18 residues. With V trimmed by 3 bases and J by 7 bases, 15 bases remained unmatched. CDR1 and CDR2 from the germline V gene are DFQATT and SNEGSKA (reference sequence). The CDR3 sequence is CSARTGTGGLAGRNEQFF. The CDR3, as DNA: TGCAGTGCTAGGACCGGGACAGGGGGACTAGCGGGAAGAAATGAGCAGTTCTTC.

This clonotype was observed a handful of times. This rearrangement joins TRBV20-1 to TRBJ2-7; TRBD2 matches at 9 bases. V lost 3 bases to trimming and J lost 3 bases; unmatched junction nucleotides: 6. The V gene's germline CDR1 is DFQATT and CDR2 SNEGSKA (reference sequence). The CDR3 extends over 14 amino acids. The CDR3 sequence is CSASSPSGIYEQYF. CDR3 bases: TGCAGTGCTAGTAGCCCTAGCGGGATCTACGAGCAGTACTTC.

This clonotype appeared a few times. The chain has TRBV6-6 and TRBJ2-1, with D maybe TRBD2 (5 bases). This CDR3 region has 13 residues. The germline gives CDR1 MNHNY, CDR2 SVGAGI (reference sequence). The ends were cut back, 7 bases at V and 6 bases at J, with 13 bases in the middle. CDR3 loop: CASKGGSGNEQFF. CDR3 sequence (DNA): TGTGCCAGCAAGGGCGGGTCAGGCAATGAGCAGTTCTTC.

This rearrangement joins TRBV25-1 to TRBJ2-2; possible D gene TRBD2, 5 bases. The CDR3 sequence is 17 residues long. V was trimmed by 3 bases and J by 4 bases, leaving 18 bases between them. Germline V CDR1 and CDR2: MGHDK, SYGVNS. CDR3 DNA: TGTGCCAGCAGTGACTCTAGGACGGGATGGATCACCGGGGAGCTGTTTTTT. Translation gives CASSDSRTGWITGELFF.

This chain links TRBV10-2 with TRBJ2-1, with D perhaps TRBD2 (5 bases). The CDR3 length is 16 residues. The V end was cut by 5 bases, the J end by 2 bases, with 16 bases between. Germline lookup yields CDR1 WSHSY and CDR2 SAAADI. CDR3 protein: CASSPSTGYAYNEQFF. For the CDR3, the DNA is TGCGCCAGCAGTCCCTCCACGGGATACGCCTACAATGAGCAGTTCTTC.

This clonotype turned up a few times. The CDR3 here is CASSSFSEQYF. The CDR3 DNA reads TGTGCCAGCAGTTCATTCTCCGAGCAGTACTTC. This chain links TRBV6-2 or TRBV6-3 with TRBJ2-7, with D hard to call. The germline CDR1 and CDR2 sequences are MNHEY and SVGEGT. Trimming pared 4 bases from V and 6 bases from J, leaving 7 bases between. The CDR3 spans 11 residues.

This clonotype was recorded many times. This chain connects TRBV20-1 to TRBJ2-1, with 8 bases matching TRBD2. Germline lookup yields CDR1 DFQATT and CDR2 SNEGSKA (reference sequence). The length of the CDR3 is 15 residues. The trim removed 5 bases at V and 2 bases at J, leaving 8 bases unmatched. The CDR3 loop reads CSARRGSGTYNEQFF. DNA for the CDR3: TGCAGTGCTCGTCGGGGTAGCGGGACCTACAATGAGCAGTTCTTC.

This clonotype has just a few counts. This chain links TRBV7-3 with TRBJ2-7, with D possibly called TRBD1 or TRBD2 (5 bases each). V was trimmed by 3 bases and J by 6 bases, leaving 9 bases between them. This CDR3 is built from 12 residues. Germline values: CDR1 SGHTA, CDR2 FQGTGA. CDR3 protein: CASSFEGSEQYF. In nucleotides, the CDR3 is TGTGCCAGCAGCTTCGAGGGGTCCGAGCAGTACTTC.

This chain joins TRBV6-1 and TRBJ1-1; no firm D call. From germline, CDR1 is MNHNS and CDR2 SASEGT. V dropped 8 bases and J dropped 7 bases, with 11 bases sitting between them. The CDR3 loop spans 11 amino acids. The CDR3 is CASATAYEAFF. The CDR3 bases are TGTGCCAGCGCCACAGCCTATGAAGCTTTCTTT.

The chain is built from TRBV6-4 and TRBJ1-2; no clear D gene. V was clipped by 11 bases and J by 2 bases, with 15 bases between them. The germline gives CDR1 MRHNA, CDR2 SNTAGT. CDR3 size: 13 residues. The CDR3 loop reads CAALQQRNYGYTF. The CDR3 DNA sequence: TGTGCCGCCCTTCAACAGAGAAACTATGGCTACACCTTC.

J is TRBJ2-1 and V is TRBV10-3; D may be TRBD1 (6 bases). The germline V gene encodes CDR1 ENHRY and CDR2 SYGVKD. The CDR3 totals 13 residues. Trimming took 0 bases from V and 9 from J, leaving 9 bases between them. DNA for the CDR3: TGTGCCATCAGTGAGTCGGGGACATTTGAGCAGTTCTTC. Residues: CAISESGTFEQFF.

The CDR3 sequence: CASSLGRGQFSYEQYF. The CDR3 nucleotides are TGTGCCAGCAGCTTAGGGAGGGGACAGTTCTCCTACGAGCAGTACTTC. This chain joins TRBV7-9 and TRBJ2-7; TRBD1 is a possible D gene (7 bases). Per the germline V gene, CDR1 is SEHNR and CDR2 is FQNEAQ (reference sequence). The CDR3 runs to 16 residues. V gave up 1 base and J gave up 0 bases, with 13 bases separating them.

This clonotype was detected a few times. The chain couples TRBV7-6 to TRBJ2-2, with 11 bases identical to TRBD1. The trim removed 5 bases at V and 7 bases at J, leaving 6 bases unmatched. The CDR3 contains 15 residues. Germline V gene lookup returns CDR1 SGHVS and CDR2 FNYEAQ. The CDR3 DNA is TGTGCCAGCAGCGGCCGGACAGGGGGCGGCGGGGAGCTGTTTTTT. It translates to CASSGRTGGGGELFF.

This clonotype was found many times. The genes are TRBV4-1 and TRBJ2-2; no firm D call. This CDR3 is 16 amino acids long. Germline CDR1 and CDR2: MGHRA and YSYEKL. The germline V and J ends were trimmed by 2 bases and 6 bases, with 16 bases remaining between them. CDR3 loop: CASSQLAPSKAGELFF. Written as DNA, the CDR3 is TGCGCCAGCAGCCAACTGGCCCCCTCTAAAGCCGGGGAGCTGTTTTTT.